These T cell receptor beta chains were read from a single sample in a study of blood T cell repertoires in COVID-19. Profiling relied on immunoSEQ multiplex PCR, and the TCRdb table lists in-frame clones only, not all of them. The top ten hold around 6% of the sample, which has about 160,000 clones, 81% seen once. The material sequenced was PBMCs or T cells enriched from blood (not recorded which). All receptors come from a woman in her 40s with acute COVID-19. The CDR3 runs from the conserved cysteine through the conserved F or W. The order of the fields is V gene, J gene, clone size, D gene, CDR3 protein, CDR3 DNA. D genes are given only for firm matches. Size is omitted from some rows. Given values are once, few, many or a class for expanded clones.

>TRBV7-6|TRBJ2-7|NA|NA
CASSLGRQASYEQYF
TGTGCCAGCAGTTTAGGCCGACAGGCTTCCTACGAGCAGTACTTC
>TRBV6-6|TRBJ2-7|once|NA
CASSYDELKAGYEQYF
TGTGCCAGCAGTTACGATGAACTCAAGGCGGGCTACGAGCAGTACTTC
>TRBV9|TRBJ2-2|NA|TRBD2
CASSHRTSGSLPGELFF
TGTGCCAGCAGCCACAGAACTAGCGGGAGTTTACCCGGGGAGCTGTTTTTT
>TRBV6-5|TRBJ2-7|NA|TRBD1
CASSRDRLSEQYF
TGTGCCAGCAGTAGGGACAGGCTGAGCGAGCAGTACTTC
>TRBV6-5|TRBJ1-1|NA|TRBD1
CASSSQGQGNTEAFF
TGTGCCAGCAGTAGTCAGGGACAGGGGAACACTGAAGCTTTCTTT
>TRBV24-1|TRBJ2-3|once|NA
CATSDLASTDTQYF
TGTGCCACCAGTGATTTAGCGAGCACAGATACGCAGTATTTT
>TRBV13|TRBJ2-2|once|TRBD2
CASSLRGVANTGELFF
TGTGCCAGCAGCCTCCGGGGGGTCGCGAACACCGGGGAGCTGTTTTTT
>TRBV2|TRBJ1-2|NA|NA
CASSSEGRDYGYTF
TGTGCCAGCAGTTCGGAGGGGCGCGACTATGGCTACACCTTC
>TRBV5-4|TRBJ2-2|NA|NA
CASSLGGRLMTGELFF
TGTGCCAGCAGCTTGGGAGGGCGGCTAATGACCGGGGAGCTGTTTTTT
>TRBV3-1/TRBV3-2|TRBJ1-2|few|NA
CASSSRTDSGGYTF
TGTGCCAGCAGCTCTCGGACAGACTCAGGGGGCTACACCTTC
>TRBV5-5|TRBJ2-1|NA|TRBD2
CASSFPGLDDVRQFF
TGTGCCAGCAGCTTTCCGGGACTAGACGACGTAAGGCAGTTCTTC
>TRBV4-2|TRBJ2-7|few|TRBD2
CASSQGLAGSYEQYF
TGTGCCAGCAGCCAAGGACTAGCGGGCTCCTACGAGCAGTACTTC
>TRBV7-8|TRBJ2-2|NA|NA
CASRRGSDTGELFF
TGTGCCAGCAGAAGGGGGTCCGACACCGGGGAGCTGTTTTTT
>TRBV29-1|TRBJ1-2|many|NA
CSVFGDTSYGYTF
TGCAGCGTTTTCGGTGACACGAGCTATGGCTACACCTTC
>TRBV27|TRBJ1-5|NA|TRBD1
CASSLRQGANQPQHF
TGTGCCAGCAGTTTACGACAGGGGGCGAATCAGCCCCAGCATTTT
>TRBV3-1/TRBV3-2|TRBJ2-1|NA|TRBD2
CASSRVVRTSQLYNEQFF
TGTGCCAGCAGCCGGGTCGTGAGGACTAGCCAACTATACAATGAGCAGTTCTTC
>TRBV11-2|TRBJ1-2|NA|TRBD1
CASSPGDRALSYGYTF
TGTGCCAGCAGCCCCGGGGACAGGGCCCTTAGCTATGGCTACACCTTC
>TRBV2|TRBJ2-5|once|TRBD1
CASNPGQGLETQYF
TGTGCCAGCAACCCGGGACAGGGCCTAGAGACCCAGTACTTC
>TRBV24-1|TRBJ2-2|NA|TRBD2
CATRGLAGGLANTGELFF
TGTGCCACCAGGGGGCTAGCGGGAGGTCTCGCGAACACCGGGGAGCTGTTTTTT
>TRBV5-6|TRBJ2-1|NA|TRBD2
CASRLYAGGGNEQFF
TGTGCCAGCAGACTGTATGCGGGAGGGGGTAATGAGCAGTTCTTC
>TRBV5-1|TRBJ2-7|NA|TRBD1
CASSSDRGRYEQYF
TGCGCCAGCAGCTCGGACAGGGGGCGATACGAGCAGTACTTC
>TRBV18|TRBJ2-6|NA|NA
CASSPTGMSSGANVLTF
TGTGCCAGCTCACCAACAGGGATGAGCTCTGGGGCCAACGTCCTGACTTTC
>TRBV29-1|TRBJ1-2|NA|NA
CSVREGGLVNGYTF
TGCAGCGTTAGGGAGGGGGGGCTGGTGAATGGCTACACCTTC
>TRBV3-1/TRBV3-2|TRBJ2-1|NA|TRBD1
CASSPGQGRRDEQFF
TGTGCCAGCAGCCCCGGACAGGGTAGGAGAGATGAGCAGTTCTTC
>TRBV3-1/TRBV3-2|TRBJ2-2|few|TRBD2
CASSQRPSGPSSNTGELFF
TGTGCCAGCAGCCAGCGTCCTAGCGGGCCCTCGTCGAACACCGGGGAGCTGTTTTTT